This entry lists 29 T cell receptor beta chains sequenced from one sample in a study of CXCR3-negative and CXCR3-positive naive CD8 T cells. Libraries were UMI-labeled 5' RACE TRB cDNA. One entry per CDR3 protein, without DNA, is what TCRdb gives after re-calling the 5' RACE reads. The ten most abundant clones cover 1.5% to 2% of a sample with 65,000 to 95,000 distinct CDR3 sequences. Source material: naive CXCR3- CD8+ T cells from blood. Subset defined: CD45RO-CCR7+CD27+CD95- naive CD8+ T cells lacking CXCR3 (TNR3-). The receptor source for this set is a human donor in good health. Some clones in this sample may be carry-over from other donors' samples.

V gene TRBV28 combines with J gene TRBJ1-1; the D gene TCRdb calls, TRBD1, cannot be checked with no DNA. This CDR3 has 15 residues. Germline V gene lookup returns CDR1 MDHEN and CDR2 SYDVKM. The CDR3 reads CASSLWETGDGGAFF. Together with reference TRBV28 and TRBJ1-1, the CDR3 gives the full variable domain: DVKVTQSSRYLVKRTGEKVFLECVQDMDHENMFWYRQDPGLGLRLIYFSYDVKMKEKGDIPEGYSVSREKKERFSLILESASTNQTSMYLCASSLWETGDGGAFFGQGTRLTVV.

The V gene is TRBV28, the J gene TRBJ2-5; TCRdb calls TRBD1, which cannot be checked without DNA. Germline CDR1 MDHEN, CDR2 SYDVKM. The CDR3 runs 18 residues. The CDR3 sequence is CASSYGRDNPQGQETQYF.

The rearrangement links TRBV5-1 to TRBJ1-1. CDR1 and CDR2 from the germline V gene are SGHRS and YFSETQ. CDR3 length: 15 residues. The CDR3 reads CASSLVRFPNTEAFF.

The chain uses TRBV12-3 or TRBV12-4 and TRBJ2-3. There are 16 residues in the CDR3. The chain's CDR3 is CASSQTVGASTDTQYF.

This chain joins TRBV5-1 and TRBJ1-1. This CDR3 region has 15 residues. Germline V lookup: CDR1 SGHRS, CDR2 YFSETQ. The CDR3 reads CASSLGGPRITEAFF. The complete variable domain, with remaining parts taken from reference TRBV5-1 and TRBJ1-1, reads KAGVTQTPRYLIKTRGQQVTLSCSPISGHRSVSWYQQTPGQGLQFLFEYFSETQRNKGNFPGRFSGRQFSNSRSEMNVSTLELGDSALYLCASSLGGPRITEAFFGQGTRLTVV.

The chain uses TRBV4-2 and TRBJ2-1; TCRdb's assignment of TRBD2 cannot be checked, as there is no DNA. The CDR3 length is 17 residues. Germline CDR1 reads LGHNA; CDR2 reads YNFKEQ. This chain's CDR3 is CASSQDFTRGAYNEQFF.

CDR3 loop: CASSSLDRAGADTQYF. The rearrangement uses TRBV6-6 and TRBJ2-3; the D gene TCRdb calls, TRBD1, cannot be checked with no DNA. Germline V lookup: CDR1 MNHNY, CDR2 SVGAGI (reference sequence). The CDR3 is 16 residues long.

The V call is TRBV12-3 or TRBV12-4, the J call TRBJ1-1. This CDR3 has 14 amino acids. Here the CDR3 reads CASSFEGPNTEAFF.

The chain couples TRBV7-9 to TRBJ2-1. Germline V gene lookup returns CDR1 SEHNR and CDR2 FQNEAQ (reference sequence). The CDR3 sequence is 14 residues long. This CDR3 reads CASSFIGTYNEQFF.

The gene calls are TRBV29-1 and TRBJ2-1; TCRdb's D call of TRBD1 is untestable without DNA. Germline CDR1 and CDR2: SQVTM and ANQGSEA. The CDR3 is made up of 14 amino acids. CDR3: CSGRGTGGRYEQFF.

This sequence joins TRBV7-9 and TRBJ2-7; TCRdb's D call of TRBD1 is untestable without DNA. CDR1 and CDR2 (germline): SEHNR, FQNEAQ (reference sequence). The CDR3 extends over 14 amino acids. CDR3 loop: CASSPIPDSYEQYF.

The chain recombines TRBV29-1 with TRBJ2-7; TCRdb's D call of TRBD1 is untestable without DNA. CDR1 and CDR2 (germline): SQVTM, ANQGSEA. This CDR3 comprises 16 residues. Here the CDR3 reads CSVEEEGPGRVDEQYF.

The chain uses TRBV2 and TRBJ2-3; TCRdb names TRBD1, which stays unverified in the absence of DNA. This CDR3 contains 16 residues. Germline CDR1 and CDR2: SNHLY and FYNNEI. The CDR3 loop is CASSEGSRVSTDTQYF.

The chain recombines TRBV28 with TRBJ2-5; lacking DNA, the TRBD1 call made by TCRdb goes unchecked. Germline V gene sequence: CDR1 MDHEN, CDR2 SYDVKM. The CDR3 runs to 16 residues. CDR3 sequence reads: CASSAGGGGRQETQYF.

J is TRBJ2-2 and V is TRBV28. Germline-derived CDR1 and CDR2 are MDHEN and SYDVKM. This CDR3 is 15 amino acids long. The CDR3: CASSSGPSNTGELFF.

The V and J genes are TRBV28 and TRBJ2-5; TCRdb indicates TRBD2, and absent DNA this call remains unverified. The CDR3 is 18 amino acids. The germline gives CDR1 MDHEN, CDR2 SYDVKM. CDR3 protein: CASSLYGTSGTPVETQYF. Combining the CDR3 with reference TRBV28 and TRBJ2-5 gives the whole variable domain DVKVTQSSRYLVKRTGEKVFLECVQDMDHENMFWYRQDPGLGLRLIYFSYDVKMKEKGDIPEGYSVSREKKERFSLILESASTNQTSMYLCASSLYGTSGTPVETQYFGPGTRLLVL.

This chain joins TRBV6-1 and TRBJ2-5; TCRdb names TRBD2, which stays unverified in the absence of DNA. Germline-derived CDR1 and CDR2 are MNHNS and SASEGT. The CDR3 is made up of 18 amino acids. The CDR3 sequence: CASSTQFPGLQTGETQYF.

The chain links TRBV7-2 to TRBJ2-3; the TRBD2 assignment by TCRdb is unverifiable without DNA. There are 14 residues in the CDR3. Per the germline V gene, CDR1 is SGHTA and CDR2 is FQGNSA. The CDR3: CASSLDSPTDTQYF. The entire variable domain, with the rest obtained from reference TRBV7-2 and TRBJ2-3, is as follows: GAGVSQSPSNKVTEKGKDVELRCDPISGHTALYWYRQSLGQGLEFLIYFQGNSAPDKSGLPSDRFSAERTGGSVSTLTIQRTQQEDSAVYLCASSLDSPTDTQYFGPGTRLTVL.

The chain joins TRBV15 to TRBJ1-4; TCRdb indicates TRBD1, and absent DNA this call remains unverified. CDR3 length: 13 amino acids. Germline CDR1 is LNHNV and CDR2 is YYDKDF (reference sequence). The CDR3 region is CATGTGYNEKLFF.

V gene TRBV7-9 combines with J gene TRBJ2-1; the D call from TCRdb, TRBD1, cannot be confirmed without DNA. Germline CDR1 SEHNR, CDR2 FQNEAQ (reference sequence). CDR3 length: 16 amino acids. The CDR3 sequence: CASSLAGTGHYNEQFF.

The rearrangement links TRBV4-3 to TRBJ1-5; the D call of TRBD1 rests on TCRdb alone, since no DNA is present to check it. The germline gives CDR1 LGHNA, CDR2 YSLEER. The CDR3 loop spans 17 amino acids. This chain's CDR3 is CASSQDIYRSSNQPQHF.

The rearrangement uses TRBV28 and TRBJ2-1. The V gene's germline CDR1 is MDHEN and CDR2 SYDVKM. The CDR3 contains 14 residues. CDR3 loop: CASSLAADYNEQFF.

The chain links TRBV29-1 to TRBJ2-1; TCRdb gives TRBD1 as the D gene, but with no DNA this cannot be confirmed. CDR1 and CDR2 (germline): SQVTM, ANQGSEA. This CDR3 has 13 residues. CDR3 region: CSVKGQGYNEQFF.

V usage is TRBV7-3 and J usage is TRBJ2-3; TCRdb calls TRBD1, which cannot be checked without DNA. CDR3 size: 15 residues. CDR1 and CDR2 from the germline V gene are SGHTA and FQGTGA. CDR3 sequence: CASSSTGTNTDTQYF.

V and J are TRBV9 and TRBJ2-5. The CDR3 has 13 amino acids. Germline V gives CDR1 SGDLS, CDR2 YYNGEE. The CDR3 here is CASSVEVSSDQYF.

This sequence joins TRBV7-2 and TRBJ2-7; the TRBD1 assignment by TCRdb is unverifiable without DNA. Germline V gene data show CDR1 as SGHTA and CDR2 as FQGNSA. The CDR3 contains 14 residues. The CDR3 region is CASSPSPHGYEQYF.

This chain connects TRBV7-9 to TRBJ2-7; with no DNA, the TCRdb D assignment of TRBD2 cannot be verified. Per germline, CDR1 SEHNR and CDR2 FQNEAQ (reference sequence). The length of the CDR3 is 15 residues. CDR3: CASSGTAAPIYEQYF.

This chain joins TRBV19 and TRBJ1-1; TCRdb outputs TRBD1, but without DNA this stays unchecked. The CDR3 loop spans 15 amino acids. CDR1 is LNHDA, CDR2 SQIVND, per germline (reference sequence). This CDR3 is CASSMGQLLVTEAFF.

V and J are TRBV11-1 and TRBJ2-1; the TCRdb D gene call, TRBD2, has no DNA to confirm it. From germline, CDR1 is SGHAT and CDR2 FQDESV (reference sequence). The CDR3 extends over 15 amino acids. The CDR3 reads CASSQELVSYNEQFF.